These 29 T cell receptor beta chains were sequenced from one sample in a study of cytomegalovirus exposure and HLA in healthy donors. Measured with immunoSEQ multiplex PCR; TCRdb has only the in-frame clones, and not every one. Here the sample spans over 150,000 clones, about 90% being singletons. The sequencing sample was made of PBMCs. The receptors derive from a woman under 30 in good health and CMV-seropositive.

The rearrangement uses TRBV27 and TRBJ2-7; the match to TRBD1 covers 8 bases. The V and J ends lost 5 bases and 0 bases, in that order; junction bases with no gene match: 9. The germline CDR1 and CDR2 sequences are MNHEY and SMNVEV (reference sequence). The CDR3 covers 16 residues. The CDR3 nucleotides read TGTGCCAGCAGTCCCGGCGGGACAGGTAGCTCCTACGAGCAGTACTTC. Its translation is CASSPGGTGSSYEQYF.

This chain connects TRBV14 to TRBJ2-1, with D possibly being TRBD1 (5 bases). Germline CDR1 and CDR2: SGHDN and FVKESK. The CDR3 has 16 amino acids. V gave up 0 bases and J gave up 0 bases, with 9 bases separating them. CDR3 DNA: TGTGCCAGCAGCCAAGATGAGACAGACTCCTACAATGAGCAGTTCTTC. Amino acids: CASSQDETDSYNEQFF.

The V and J genes are TRBV4-1 and TRBJ1-1; no reliable D call. Germline CDR1 is MGHRA and CDR2 is YSYEKL. V was pared by 0 bases and J by 1 base, with 9 bases between. This CDR3 spans 15 amino acids. The CDR3 DNA is TGCGCCAGCAGCCAAGAAATAGCGCAGAACACTGAAGCTTTCTTT. Protein sequence: CASSQEIAQNTEAFF.

V and J are TRBV27 and TRBJ2-3, with 11 positions matching TRBD2. Germline CDR1 reads MNHEY; CDR2 reads SMNVEV (reference sequence). V lost 7 bases to trimming and J lost 4 bases; unmatched junction nucleotides: 4. The CDR3 is 14 residues long. This CDR3 reads CASTGLAAADTQYF. The DNA of the CDR3 is TGTGCCAGCACGGGACTAGCGGCGGCAGATACGCAGTATTTT.

The chain recombines TRBV27 with TRBJ2-3, with TRBD2 matching 8 bases. The CDR3 contains 18 residues. The germline CDR1 and CDR2 sequences are MNHEY and SMNVEV (reference sequence). The V segment lost 6 bases and the J segment 0 bases; nucleotides outside the gene matches: 14. The chain's CDR3 is CASRLIGVAGPSTDTQYF. CDR3 nucleotides: TGTGCCAGCAGGCTTATCGGGGTAGCGGGGCCTAGCACAGATACGCAGTATTTT.

V gene TRBV19 combines with J gene TRBJ2-5, with TRBD2 as a possible D gene (6 bases). This CDR3 is 14 amino acids long. CDR1 is LNHDA and CDR2 is SQIVND in the germline V gene (reference sequence). V was shortened by 7 bases and J by 7 bases, with 19 bases between the two germline ends. CDR3 protein: CASTEGLPGLTQYF. The CDR3 nucleotides read TGTGCCAGTACCGAGGGACTCCCAGGGTTGACCCAGTACTTC.

The chain employs TRBV11-2 and TRBJ1-2; possible D gene TRBD1, 6 bases. There are 15 residues in the CDR3. V lost 8 bases, J lost 1 base, and 17 bases lay in between. Looked up from germline, CDR1 is SGHAT and CDR2 is FQNNGV. CDR3 loop: CASPPEDSLNYGYTF. For the CDR3, the DNA is TGTGCCAGCCCTCCAGAGGACAGTCTTAACTATGGCTACACCTTC. The full variable domain, completed using reference TRBV11-2 and TRBJ1-2, is EAGVAQSPRYKIIEKRQSVAFWCNPISGHATLYWYQQILGQGPKLLIQFQNNGVVDDSQLPKDRFSAERLKGVDSTLKIQPAKLEDSAVYLCASPPEDSLNYGYTFGSGTRLTVV.

The chain recombines TRBV18 with TRBJ2-2; 7 nucleotides match TRBD1. Germline V gene lookup returns CDR1 KGHSH and CDR2 LQKENI. With V trimmed by 4 bases and J by 4 bases, 6 bases remained unmatched. The CDR3 contains 15 residues. The CDR3 spells CASSLGQVSTGELFF. The DNA of the CDR3 is TGTGCCAGCTCACTAGGACAGGTCTCCACCGGGGAGCTGTTTTTT.

The chain is built from TRBV6-5 and TRBJ2-3; 9 bases are shared with TRBD1. V shed 5 bases, J shed 2 bases, and the junction held 2 bases outside the gene matches. This CDR3 is 14 amino acids long. Looked up from germline, CDR1 is MNHEY and CDR2 is SVGAGI. The CDR3 nucleotides read TGTGCCAGCAGTCTACAGGGGGCCACAGATACGCAGTATTTT. It specifies CASSLQGATDTQYF.

This rearrangement joins TRBV28 to TRBJ2-7; 10 bases are shared with TRBD2. The CDR3 is 14 residues long. In germline, CDR1 is MDHEN, CDR2 SYDVKM. V lost 2 bases to trimming and J lost 7 bases; unmatched junction nucleotides: 5. The CDR3 region has the DNA TGTGCCAGCAGTTTACGACTAGCGGGCCGGGAGCAGTACTTC. Its protein product is CASSLRLAGREQYF.

This clone was detected only once. The V call is TRBV19, the J call TRBJ1-1; the D gene is possibly TRBD1 (5 bases). The CDR3 totals 15 residues. The V and J ends lost 3 bases and 4 bases respectively, with 15 bases between them. CDR1 is LNHDA, CDR2 SQIVND, per germline (reference sequence). The chain's CDR3 is CASSIRGRSPTEAFF. CDR3 sequence (DNA): TGTGCCAGTAGTATTCGGGGGAGATCGCCCACTGAAGCTTTCTTT.

The chain has TRBV29-1 and TRBJ2-2; the D gene is possibly TRBD1 (5 bases). CDR1 SQVTM and CDR2 ANQGSEA come from the germline V gene. CDR3 length: 13 residues. Trimming left V 6 bases short and J 3 bases short, with 11 bases between. The CDR3 loop is CSVGFRDTGELFF. Here the CDR3 DNA reads TGCAGCGTGGGCTTCAGGGACACCGGGGAGCTGTTTTTT.

The chain is built from TRBV2 and TRBJ1-2; TRBD1 might be the D (6 bases). Germline assignment: CDR1 SNHLY and CDR2 FYNNEI. The V end lost 6 bases, the J end lost 8 bases, and 19 bases lay between the germline ends. This CDR3 contains 14 residues. CDR3: CASSQNLQGQGYTF. The CDR3 DNA reads TGTGCCAGCAGCCAAAACTTACAGGGTCAGGGCTACACCTTC.

This clone was found once. The J gene is TRBJ2-2, the V gene TRBV6-4; 9 nucleotides match TRBD1. This CDR3 spans 14 amino acids. Germline V gene lookup returns CDR1 MRHNA and CDR2 SNTAGT. V lost 6 bases and J lost 2; bases outside the gene matches: 1. Here the CDR3 DNA reads TGTGCCAGCAGGACAGGGGGTAACACCGGGGAGCTGTTTTTT. Translated, it gives CASRTGGNTGELFF.

This chain links TRBV2 with TRBJ2-7; 10 bases map to TRBD1. This CDR3 region has 14 residues. Germline assignment: CDR1 SNHLY and CDR2 FYNNEI. Losses at the gene ends were 4 bases for V and 1 base for J; bases not matched to a gene: 1. In nucleotides, the CDR3 is TGTGCCAGCAGTGGGGACAGGGGTTCCTACGAGCAGTACTTC. It translates to CASSGDRGSYEQYF.

This chain joins TRBV4-1 and TRBJ2-7, with 9 bases matching TRBD2. The CDR3 spans 15 residues. J lost 3 bases, V lost 3 bases, and 6 bases had no gene match. The germline CDR1 and CDR2 sequences are MGHRA and YSYEKL. CDR3 DNA sequence: TGCGCCAGCAGCCATAATAGCGGGGGAGTCTACGAGCAGTACTTC. Its protein product is CASSHNSGGVYEQYF.

This sequence joins TRBV18 and TRBJ2-1; D is perhaps TRBD1 (5 bases). This CDR3 spans 16 amino acids. The V gene lost 3 bases and the J gene lost 0 bases, with 12 bases spanning the gap. The germline V gene has CDR1 KGHSH and CDR2 LQKENI. The DNA of the CDR3 is TGTGCCAGCTCACCTATTATCAGGGCCTCCTACAATGAGCAGTTCTTC. Its protein product is CASSPIIRASYNEQFF.

The V and J genes are TRBV25-1 and TRBJ1-4; D not certain. Trimming removed 6 bases at V and 4 bases at J, with 9 bases between. CDR3 length: 13 residues. Per the germline V gene, CDR1 is MGHDK and CDR2 is SYGVNS. The CDR3 sequence is CASRVQNNEKLFF. The CDR3 DNA sequence: TGTGCCAGCAGGGTACAGAATAATGAAAAACTGTTTTTT. Based on the CDR3 plus reference TRBV25-1 and TRBJ1-4, the full variable domain is EADIYQTPRYLVIGTGKKITLECSQTMGHDKMYWYQQDPGMELHLIHYSYGVNSTEKGDLSSESTVSRIRTEHFPLTLESARPSHTSQYLCASRVQNNEKLFFGSGTQLSVL.

On this clone: One end of the junction fails to match germline, which may point to a read error. Different DNA sequences within this sample yield the same CDR3. V usage is TRBV5-1 and J usage is TRBJ2-2; 8 nucleotides agree with TRBD2. Germline V lookup: CDR1 SGHRS, CDR2 YFSETQ. The CDR3 loop spans 15 amino acids. In DNA, the CDR3 is TGCGCCAGCAGTTTGGCCAGCGGGAGTACCGGGGAGCTGTTTTTT. Translating gives CASSLASGSTGELFF.

This sequence joins TRBV5-6 and TRBJ1-1; 10 nucleotides align to TRBD1. Germline CDR1 and CDR2: SGHDT and YYEEEE. V was pared by 2 bases and J by 0 bases, with 4 bases of the junction left unmatched. There are 16 residues in the CDR3. This chain's CDR3 is CASSFRTGGMNTEAFF. The DNA of the CDR3 is TGTGCCAGCAGCTTTAGGACAGGGGGGATGAACACTGAAGCTTTCTTT.

This chain connects TRBV4-2 to TRBJ1-6; 7 nucleotides line up with TRBD1. V shed 4 bases and J 0 bases; nucleotides not matched to a gene: 0. The germline V gene encodes CDR1 LGHNA and CDR2 YNFKEQ. The CDR3 runs to 15 residues. The CDR3 DNA reads TGTGCCAGCAGCCGGGACAGCTCCTATAATTCACCCCTCCACTTT. Amino acid sequence: CASSRDSSYNSPLHF.

The rearrangement uses TRBV29-1 and TRBJ2-7; 7 bases are shared with TRBD1. The length of the CDR3 is 12 residues. The J segment lost 5 bases and the V segment lost 4 bases, leaving 5 bases of the junction unmatched. CDR1 SQVTM and CDR2 ANQGSEA come from the germline V gene. The CDR3 DNA reads as TGCAGCGTTGTTCACAGGGGAAACGAGCAGTACTTC. This translates into CSVVHRGNEQYF.

The V gene is TRBV5-4, the J gene TRBJ2-5; 9 nucleotides align to TRBD2. The CDR3 consists of 15 residues. After removal of 4 bases from V and 5 bases from J, the junction contained 9 bases not matched to a gene. The germline gives CDR1 SGHNT, CDR2 YYREEE (reference sequence). The CDR3 sequence: CASSLGGTSRETQYF. The CDR3 DNA is TGTGCCAGCAGCCTGGGAGGGACTAGCAGGGAGACCCAGTACTTC.

The V call is TRBV5-4, the J call TRBJ2-5; possible D gene TRBD2, 6 bases. The germline V and J ends were trimmed by 3 bases and 4 bases, with 16 bases remaining between them. Germline CDR1 reads SGHNT; CDR2 reads YYREEE (reference sequence). The CDR3 is 15 residues long. CDR3 coding DNA: TGTGCCAGCAGCTCTCCGACTAGTTCCAGAGAGACCCAGTACTTC. Protein sequence: CASSSPTSSRETQYF.

J is TRBJ2-6 and V is TRBV28; TRBD1 aligns across 8 bases. The CDR3 sequence is 18 residues long. Trimming took 5 bases from V and 4 from J; bases not matched to a gene: 13. Germline loops: CDR1 MDHEN, CDR2 SYDVKM. CDR3 protein: CASSALGQVGVGANVLTF. The CDR3 bases are TGTGCCAGCAGTGCCTTGGGACAGGTGGGAGTCGGGGCCAACGTCCTGACTTTC.

The chain has TRBV5-1 and TRBJ1-1; D remains unclear. This CDR3 spans 14 amino acids. The germline CDR1 and CDR2 sequences are SGHRS and YFSETQ. The V end lost 0 bases, the J end lost 5 bases, and 11 bases lay between the germline ends. The CDR3 reads CASSLDGEGTEAFF. CDR3 bases: TGCGCCAGCAGCTTGGACGGGGAAGGTACTGAAGCTTTCTTT.

This CDR3 is CASSVPNDRANTGELFF. The CDR3 DNA follows: TGTGCCAGCAGCGTACCCAACGACAGGGCGAACACCGGGGAGCTGTTTTTT. The rearrangement links TRBV9 to TRBJ2-2; 7 bases map to TRBD1. The germline V gene has CDR1 SGDLS and CDR2 YYNGEE. The CDR3 totals 17 residues. V lost 1 base, J lost 0 bases, and 6 bases stayed unmatched. Together with reference TRBV9 and TRBJ2-2, the CDR3 gives the full variable domain: DSGVTQTPKHLITATGQRVTLRCSPRSGDLSVYWYQQSLDQGLQFLIQYYNGEERAKGNILERFSAQQFPDLHSELNLSSLELGDSALYFCASSVPNDRANTGELFFGEGSRLTVL.

The chain is built from TRBV19 and TRBJ2-2; D unclear. Trimming stripped 1 base from V and 1 base from J, with 4 bases between. Germline V gene data show CDR1 as LNHDA and CDR2 as SQIVND (reference sequence). The CDR3 has 14 amino acids. The CDR3 sequence: CASSIAENTGELFF. The CDR3 DNA reads as TGTGCCAGTAGTATAGCAGAGAACACCGGGGAGCTGTTTTTT.

The chain is built from TRBV7-6 and TRBJ2-2, with D perhaps TRBD1 (5 bases). CDR1 and CDR2 from the germline V gene are SGHVS and FNYEAQ. The CDR3 loop spans 13 amino acids. V dropped 5 bases and J dropped 7 bases, with 11 bases sitting between them. This CDR3 is CASSVYRIGELFF. The CDR3, as DNA: TGTGCCAGCAGCGTATACAGGATCGGGGAGCTGTTTTTT.